A single sample is the source of the 6 T cell receptor beta chains below, sequenced in a study of shared clonotypes between healthy human individuals. Libraries were prepared by immunoSEQ multiplex PCR; TCRdb keeps only in-frame clonotypes and omits some of them. The sample consists of some 2.1 million clones, 85% to 95% of them appearing once. Sequences were obtained from naive CD4+ T cells sorted from blood. Indicated subset: CD45RA+ positively selected. All receptors come from a man aged 18 to 30 in good health.

The chain uses TRBV27 and TRBJ2-1; 7 bases align to TRBD2. Germline V CDR1 and CDR2: MNHEY, SMNVEV (reference sequence). This CDR3 has 14 residues. Trimming took 5 bases from V and 3 from J; bases not matched to a gene: 4. The DNA of the CDR3 is TGTGCCAGCAGTCGAGCGGGACTCTACAATGAGCAGTTCTTC. It codes for CASSRAGLYNEQFF.

Worth noting for this clone: This sample also contains other DNA sequences that code for the same CDR3. V and J are TRBV20-1 and TRBJ2-7; possibly TRBD1 for D (5 bases). V lost 0 bases to trimming and J lost 6 bases, with 6 bases between them. The length of the CDR3 is 11 residues. The germline V gene encodes CDR1 DFQATT and CDR2 SNEGSKA (reference sequence). CDR3 sequence: CSAREGVEQYF. CDR3 in DNA: TGCAGTGCTAGAGAAGGGGTCGAGCAGTACTTC.

The J gene is TRBJ2-7, the V gene TRBV27; 7 bases match TRBD2. The CDR3 has 14 amino acids. Germline assignment: CDR1 MNHEY and CDR2 SMNVEV (reference sequence). J was trimmed by 3 bases and V by 4 bases; bases with no gene match: 6. The CDR3 region is CASSSSGTDYEQYF. The CDR3 DNA is TGTGCCAGCAGTTCAAGCGGGACCGACTACGAGCAGTACTTC.

In regard to this clone: The sample holds other DNA sequences that translate to the same CDR3. The rearrangement joins TRBV9 to TRBJ2-7, with a weak D call TRBD1 (5 bases). The germline CDR1 and CDR2 sequences are SGDLS and YYNGEE. The CDR3 runs to 14 residues. The V and J ends lost 3 bases and 3 bases respectively, with 13 bases between them. The CDR3 is CASSEGPNSYEQYF. CDR3 nucleotides: TGTGCCAGCAGCGAGGGGCCTAACAGCTACGAGCAGTACTTC.

V gene TRBV28 combines with J gene TRBJ1-5; 7 nucleotides match TRBD1. J gave up 6 bases and V 6 bases, and 8 bases lay outside the gene matches. In germline, CDR1 is MDHEN, CDR2 SYDVKM. CDR3 size: 14 residues. The CDR3 region is CASSPNRGSQPQHF. CDR3 coding DNA: TGTGCCAGCAGCCCAAACAGGGGCAGTCAGCCCCAGCATTTT.

This chain joins TRBV30 and TRBJ1-6, with 8 bases aligning to TRBD1. The CDR3 totals 15 residues. Germline V gene data show CDR1 as GTSNPN and CDR2 as SVGIG (reference sequence). V lost 2 bases to trimming and J lost 4 bases; unmatched junction nucleotides: 4. The CDR3 is CAWSTGGVYNSPLHF. CDR3 coding DNA: TGTGCCTGGAGTACAGGGGGGGTTTATAATTCACCCCTCCACTTT.